These T cell receptor beta chains were read from a single sample in a study of CD8 T cells in Susac syndrome. TCRdb processed the immunoSEQ multiplex PCR reads anew with MiXCR; each CDR3 protein has one entry. Of 150,000 or so distinct CDR3 sequences in the sample, roughly 96% were seen once. Material: CD8+ T cells from PBMCs. The receptors derive from a human donor with multiple sclerosis. Each CDR3 is given with its conserved first and last residue. D genes are given only for firm matches. Clone size appears in some rows only: once, few, many, or a class for an expanded clone.

j_call: TRBJ1-5
clone_size: .
d_call: TRBD1
v_call: TRBV12-3/TRBV12-4
cdr3_nt: TGTGCCAGCAGGGGGACAGGAGTCAACAATCAGCCCCAGCATTTT
cdr3_aa: CASRGTGVNNQPQHF

j_call: TRBJ2-7
clone_size: .
d_call: TRBD1
v_call: TRBV29-1
cdr3_nt: TGCAGCGTTGAGTGGGACAGTTCCTACGAGCAGTACTTC
cdr3_aa: CSVEWDSSYEQYF

j_call: TRBJ1-1
clone_size: .
d_call: .
v_call: TRBV29-1
cdr3_nt: TGCAGCGCGAGGGGGGATGAAGCTTTCTTT
cdr3_aa: CSARGDEAFF

j_call: TRBJ2-3
clone_size: .
d_call: .
v_call: TRBV29-1
cdr3_nt: TGCAGCGTTGAGACACCACGGGGTGGCACAGATACGCAGTATTTT
cdr3_aa: CSVETPRGGTDTQYF

j_call: TRBJ2-1
clone_size: .
d_call: .
v_call: TRBV30
cdr3_nt: TGTGCCTTGGAGGAGTCCAATGAGCAGTTCTTC
cdr3_aa: CALEESNEQFF

j_call: TRBJ2-3
clone_size: once
d_call: .
v_call: TRBV12-3/TRBV12-4
cdr3_nt: TGTGCCAGCAGTCCCGGGCTAGCGACAGATACGCAGTATTTT
cdr3_aa: CASSPGLATDTQYF

j_call: TRBJ2-5
clone_size: .
d_call: .
v_call: TRBV5-1
cdr3_nt: TGCGCCAGCAGTATTCAGGGAAAAGAGACCCAGTACTTC
cdr3_aa: CASSIQGKETQYF

j_call: TRBJ2-6
clone_size: .
d_call: .
v_call: TRBV20-1
cdr3_nt: TGCAGTGCTAGATCACACCGCTCTGGGGCCAACGTCCTGACTTTC
cdr3_aa: CSARSHRSGANVLTF

j_call: TRBJ1-5
clone_size: .
d_call: TRBD1
v_call: TRBV3-1
cdr3_nt: TGTGCCAGCAGCCAAGACGGGACAGGGGGCGATCAGCCCCAGCATTTT
cdr3_aa: CASSQDGTGGDQPQHF

j_call: TRBJ1-2
clone_size: .
d_call: TRBD1
v_call: TRBV13
cdr3_nt: TGTGCCAGCAGCTTGGCAGGGGGCGTTCTGGGCTACACCTTC
cdr3_aa: CASSLAGGVLGYTF

j_call: TRBJ2-7
clone_size: .
d_call: TRBD1
v_call: TRBV3-1
cdr3_nt: TGTGCCAGCAGCCACGGGACAGGTGGAGAGCAGTACTTC
cdr3_aa: CASSHGTGGEQYF

j_call: TRBJ2-1
clone_size: .
d_call: .
v_call: TRBV29-1
cdr3_nt: TGCAGCGTTGCTGGCAGGCCCTACTACAATGAGCAGTTCTTC
cdr3_aa: CSVAGRPYYNEQFF

j_call: TRBJ1-6
clone_size: .
d_call: .
v_call: TRBV2
cdr3_nt: TGTGCCAGCAGTGATGGAAAGGGTTTATTCTCACCCCTCCACTTT
cdr3_aa: CASSDGKGLFSPLHF

j_call: TRBJ1-1
clone_size: .
d_call: .
v_call: TRBV9
cdr3_nt: TGTGCCAGCAGCGTTACCGGGACGGATGAAGCTTTCTTT
cdr3_aa: CASSVTGTDEAFF

j_call: TRBJ1-2
clone_size: .
d_call: TRBD1
v_call: TRBV25-1
cdr3_nt: TGTGCCAGCAGTCCTCAGGGGGCGAAGTATGGCTACACCTTC
cdr3_aa: CASSPQGAKYGYTF

j_call: TRBJ2-6
clone_size: .
d_call: .
v_call: TRBV7-2
cdr3_nt: TGTGCCAGCAGCCTACAGGGAGCTGGGGCCAACGTCCTGACTTTC
cdr3_aa: CASSLQGAGANVLTF

j_call: TRBJ1-2
clone_size: .
d_call: .
v_call: TRBV7-9
cdr3_nt: TGTGCCAGCAGCTTAGGAGGGACCCCGGATGGCTACACCTTC
cdr3_aa: CASSLGGTPDGYTF

j_call: TRBJ1-3
clone_size: .
d_call: .
v_call: TRBV27
cdr3_nt: TGTGCCAGCAGTCCCGCAGGGCCTTCTGGAAACACCATATATTTT
cdr3_aa: CASSPAGPSGNTIYF

j_call: TRBJ2-5
clone_size: .
d_call: .
v_call: TRBV6-2/TRBV6-3
cdr3_nt: TGTGCCAGCAGTTACTCAGGGCAGCAAGAGACCCAGTACTTC
cdr3_aa: CASSYSGQQETQYF

j_call: TRBJ2-7
clone_size: .
d_call: .
v_call: TRBV20-1
cdr3_nt: TGCAGTGCCCAGGGATACTCCTACGAGCAGTACTTC
cdr3_aa: CSAQGYSYEQYF

j_call: TRBJ2-5
clone_size: .
d_call: TRBD1
v_call: TRBV20-1
cdr3_nt: TGCAGTGCTAGAGATCAATGGACAGGGGCTGGGGAGACCCAGTACTTC
cdr3_aa: CSARDQWTGAGETQYF

j_call: TRBJ1-5
clone_size: .
d_call: .
v_call: TRBV15
cdr3_nt: TGTGCCACCAGACCGGGGGTCAATCAGCCCCAGCATTTT
cdr3_aa: CATRPGVNQPQHF

j_call: TRBJ2-3
clone_size: .
d_call: .
v_call: TRBV7-8
cdr3_nt: TGTGCCAGCAGCTTAATTTTTTCTTCGAGCACAGATACGCAGTATTTT
cdr3_aa: CASSLIFSSSTDTQYF

j_call: TRBJ2-7
clone_size: .
d_call: TRBD2
v_call: TRBV2
cdr3_nt: TGTGCCAGCCTACTTCGGGGCGGGGGGTCCCGCGAGCAGTACTTC
cdr3_aa: CASLLRGGGSREQYF

j_call: TRBJ1-2
clone_size: .
d_call: TRBD1
v_call: TRBV6-5
cdr3_nt: TGTGCCAGCAGCCCTTCGGACAGGTTGAGTGGCTACACCTTC
cdr3_aa: CASSPSDRLSGYTF

j_call: TRBJ1-1
clone_size: .
d_call: .
v_call: TRBV6-5
cdr3_nt: TGTGCCAGCAGTTCCACAGGGAGGAACACTGAAGCTTTCTTT
cdr3_aa: CASSSTGRNTEAFF

j_call: TRBJ1-1
clone_size: .
d_call: .
v_call: TRBV4-1
cdr3_nt: TGCGCCAGCAGCCAAGAACGAGGGGGGAACACTGAAGCTTTCTTT
cdr3_aa: CASSQERGGNTEAFF

j_call: TRBJ2-7
clone_size: .
d_call: TRBD1
v_call: TRBV20-1
cdr3_nt: TGCAGTGCTAGAACCATCGAGGGGGCTAGCTCCTACGAGCAGTACTTC
cdr3_aa: CSARTIEGASSYEQYF

j_call: TRBJ2-3
clone_size: .
d_call: TRBD1
v_call: TRBV7-9
cdr3_nt: TGTGCCAGCAGCTCCGGACAGGGGAGCGCGGATACGCAGTATTTT
cdr3_aa: CASSSGQGSADTQYF

j_call: TRBJ2-7
clone_size: .
d_call: TRBD1
v_call: TRBV4-1
cdr3_nt: TGCGCCAGCAGCCATCCCGGACAGGCTTTCTCCTACGAGCAGTACTTC
cdr3_aa: CASSHPGQAFSYEQYF

j_call: TRBJ2-3
clone_size: .
d_call: TRBD2
v_call: TRBV2
cdr3_nt: TGTGCCAGCAGTGCAGGAGCGGGGGCCGCAGATACGCAGTATTTT
cdr3_aa: CASSAGAGAADTQYF